This T cell receptor (beta chain) derives from a study of vaccination effects on CD4 cells after COVID-19. Study-wide findings and caveats: At late timepoints after vaccination, vaccine- and infection-induced clones shrank markedly.

Remarks on this clone: The antigen remains undetermined.

Some clones are missing from TCRdb's copy, which holds only in-frame ones; the method was immunoSEQ multiplex PCR. Among about 68,000 clones listed, 80% were seen once. Antigen-specific CD4+ T cells were expanded with viral peptide pools in the ViraFEST assay before sequencing. CD4+ T cell isolation took place after more than eight days of culture. Nucleocapsid antibodies were negative in the vaccine recipients, who had never had SARS-CoV-2 infection. Every well got a few million PBMC, which were grown with about 10 IU/ml IL-2 and approximately 9.7 ug/ml peptides. Half the medium was swapped for IL-2 medium on days 3 and 7. Germline assignment: CDR1 SGHTA and CDR2 FQGNSA. The V and J ends lost 5 bases and 5 bases, in that order; junction bases with no gene match: 20. CDR3 length: 19 amino acids.

The sample in question was CD4+ T cells from PBMCs cultured with SARS-CoV-2 spike peptides, obtained before COVID-19 vaccination. This TCR was sampled from a human donor who received a COVID-19 vaccine. This chain links TRBV7-2 with TRBJ2-5, with 10 bases matching TRBD1. The CDR3 sequence is CASSTFRDRGHPRGETQYF. Written as DNA, the CDR3 is TGTGCCAGCAGCACATTCCGGGACAGGGGACATCCTAGGGGGGAGACCCAGTACTTC.